Below are 10 T cell receptor beta chains sequenced from a single sample in a study of T cells in Graves' hyperthyroidism and ophthalmopathy. Researchers amplified the TCR beta CDR3 regions from RNA transcripts. During a first-round RT-PCR of the TCR CDR3, the HTBI primer set was used. One entry per CDR3 protein results from TCRdb running MiXCR on the multiplex PCR reads. The sample consists of about 400,000 distinct CDR3 sequences, about 15% of them appearing once. Sequences were obtained from blood. The origin of the receptors is a woman aged 25 to 39 with Graves' hyperthyroidism.

This clonotype was seen a single time. The chain is built from TRBV4-2 and TRBJ1-5; 9 bases map to TRBD1. CDR3 length: 19 amino acids. Per the germline V gene, CDR1 is LGHNA and CDR2 is YNFKEQ. Trimming cost V 0 bases and J 8 bases; bases outside gene matches: 17. CDR3 coding DNA: TGTGCCAGCAGCCAAGATACCCGGACAGGGGCGCACCTCGGCAAGCCCCAGCATTTT. It is translated as CASSQDTRTGAHLGKPQHF.

This rearrangement joins TRBV12-3 or TRBV12-4 to TRBJ1-5; D remains unclear. V lost 3 bases to trimming and J lost 4 bases, with 7 bases between them. The CDR3 runs 13 residues. CDR3 sequence (DNA): TGTGCCAGCAGTTTTACGGCAAATCAGCCCCAGCATTTT. This gives the protein CASSFTANQPQHF.

The rearrangement uses TRBV6-2 or TRBV6-3 and TRBJ2-7; the D is unclear. Between the trimmed V and J ends, which lost 4 bases and 6 bases, there was a span of 10 bases. The CDR3 totals 12 residues. Per the germline V gene, CDR1 is MNHEY and CDR2 is SVGEGT. For the CDR3, the DNA is TGTGCCAGCAGTTCCTACATTCCCGAGCAGTACTTC. It encodes CASSSYIPEQYF.

This clonotype occurred many times. The V call is TRBV20-1, the J call TRBJ2-4; 7 bases match TRBD2. CDR3 length equals 15 residues. Trimming removed 1 base from V and 5 bases from J; junction bases left unmatched: 8. Germline loops: CDR1 DFQATT, CDR2 SNEGSKA (reference sequence). The CDR3 nucleotides are TGCAGTGCTAGAGGGGGGGAGGGCTATCAAAACATTCAGTACTTC. Protein: CSARGGEGYQNIQYF.

This clonotype showed up many times. The rearrangement links TRBV18 to TRBJ2-1; 9 bases match TRBD1. With 5 bases clipped from V and 6 bases from J, the junction kept 2 bases outside the gene matches. The CDR3 sequence is 13 residues long. Germline values: CDR1 KGHSH, CDR2 LQKENI. This CDR3 reads CASSMTGGNEQFF. The CDR3 DNA is TGTGCCAGCTCAATGACAGGGGGCAATGAGCAGTTCTTC.

The chain joins TRBV11-2 to TRBJ2-1, with 9 positions matching TRBD2. The V segment lost 4 bases and the J segment 8 bases; nucleotides outside the gene matches: 9. Looked up from germline, CDR1 is SGHAT and CDR2 is FQNNGV. The CDR3 is made up of 15 amino acids. Here the CDR3 DNA reads TGTGCCAGCAGCTCCCGCAGGACTAGCGTGGATGAGCAGTTCTTC. It encodes CASSSRRTSVDEQFF.

A remark on this clonotype: This may arise from a read error, as a much more abundant clone is one base away. This chain uses TRBV11-1 with TRBJ1-2, with D hard to call. Germline CDR1 SGHAT, CDR2 FQDESV (reference sequence). V lost 8 bases, J lost 8 bases, and 15 bases lay in between. The CDR3 is 12 residues long. The DNA of the CDR3 is TGTGCCAGCGGCCCCTCGGGGAAGGGCTACACCTTC. Protein product: CASGPSGKGYTF.

This clonotype was seen many times. V and J are TRBV6-6 and TRBJ2-1; 11 positions agree with TRBD2. This CDR3 spans 17 amino acids. From germline, CDR1 is MNHNY and CDR2 SVGAGI (reference sequence). The ends lost 0 bases at V and 5 bases at J; junction bases unmatched: 6. The CDR3 here is CASSYSIVAGGHNEQFF. The CDR3 DNA sequence: TGTGCCAGCAGTTACTCGATAGTAGCGGGAGGGCACAATGAGCAGTTCTTC.

This clonotype was found a few times. The V and J genes are TRBV6-1 and TRBJ2-6; D is uncertain. Looked up from germline, CDR1 is MNHNS and CDR2 is SASEGT. V was pared by 11 bases and J by 1 base, with 9 bases between. CDR3 length: 13 residues. The CDR3 reads CACWGSGANVLTF. The CDR3 DNA sequence: TGTGCCTGCTGGGGATCTGGGGCCAACGTCCTGACTTTC.

This clonotype has only a few counts. This chain connects TRBV2 to TRBJ2-1; a possible D gene is TRBD1 (5 bases). Germline V gene data show CDR1 as SNHLY and CDR2 as FYNNEI. The CDR3 loop spans 12 amino acids. Between the trimmed V and J ends, which lost 10 bases and 7 bases, there was a span of 14 bases. CDR3 coding DNA: TGTGCCATCGTGGACACCGTGAATGAGCAGTTCTTC. It specifies CAIVDTVNEQFF.